This T cell receptor (beta chain) was recovered during a study of blood T cell repertoires in COVID-19 (TCRdb year 2020). Concerning the study at large: Samples covering the acute and convalescent phases of COVID-19 were provided by collaborators in the United States, Italy and Spain. Nearly every sample came with metadata listing a de-identified subject ID, COVID-19 status, age in years and sex. The dataset comprised deeply sampled blood TCRbeta repertoires from subjects exposed to, actively infected with, or recovered from COVID-19. The prospective study material was composed of cDNA or gDNA derived from T cells, B-cell-depleted T cells, or PBMCs. HLA class I and class II types, where available, came from metadata supplied by the sample provider rather than from assay-based typing. The samples were drawn from two sources: the first 160 participants of the ongoing ImmuneRACE study, and fewer than 1,500 subjects contributed by 6 global collaborators. A freely available public database, intended as a resource for researchers studying the immune response to SARS-CoV-2, is where the repertoires were released.

This clone appeared a single time. Its antigen specificity is not known. No much larger clone exists at a distance of one base, and base qualities are not known. Findings and caveats that apply to the study as a whole: Clinical and demographic metadata were provided uncurated, with the amount varying by source and participant.

The germline V gene gives CDR1 as SGHNT and CDR2 as YENEEA. The CDR3, from cysteine to phenylalanine, totals 14 residues. Of the read, only the CDR3 DNA is kept; its 42 bases are in frame from base 1. The junction shows trimming of 5 bases on V and 6 bases on J, and the gene matches do not reach 6 bases of it. TCRbeta CDR3 regions were amplified from genomic DNA using the immunoSEQ Assay, a bias-controlled multiplex PCR. Per the original workflow: The number of nucleated cells in each sample was estimated from the amplification of reference gene primers within the assay. To quantify the absolute abundance of each unique TCRbeta CDR3 rearrangement, sequence reads were collapsed and filtered. For each sample, productive Simpson clonality was calculated as the square root of Simpson's diversity index over productive rearrangements. Held by TCRdb, this immuneACCESS table contains in-frame sequences only and omits some clones. Under half of the omission traces to an unresolved V gene where checked; the cause of the rest is unknown. The V and J calls and clone size come from that table; D and trimming were worked out from the DNA. The sample table contains about 240,000 clones; only one count was recorded for approximately 87% of them. The ten largest clones add up to roughly 5.8% of the sample.

Each collaborating institution followed its own protocols to collect whole blood in K2EDTA tubes. For TCRbeta analysis, collaborator samples were shipped as frozen whole blood, as isolated PBMCs, or as DNA extracted from either sample type. The rearranged segments are TRBV11-3 and TRBJ2-7; 11 bases in between match TRBD1. Sequences were obtained from peripheral blood. The source is a man aged 55-75 years with acute or convalescent COVID-19. The CDR3 amino acid sequence is: CASSNGTGGGEQYF. The DNA sequence reads TGTGCCAGCAGCAACGGGACAGGGGGGGGCGAGCAGTACTTC.